Sequencing of this T cell receptor (beta chain) was carried out in a study of T cell repertoires in cytomegalovirus infection. MiXCR was run by TCRdb on the reads, yielding one entry per CDR3 protein. The sample consists of about 240,000 distinct CDR3 sequences, over 9% of them appearing once. In this sample, this clonotype turned up many times. V dropped 6 bases and J dropped 2 bases, with 5 bases sitting between them. Germline values: CDR1 SGHVS, CDR2 FQNEAQ. The CDR3 runs to 12 residues. Sequenced sample: PBMCs. This clonotype was sampled from a human donor in good health (CMV status not recorded). Some clones in this sample may be carry-over from other donors' samples. The rearrangement links TRBV7-8 to TRBJ2-1; possibly TRBD2 for D (5 bases). The CDR3 bases are TGTGCCAGCAGGGGAGCCTACAATGAGCAGTTCTTC. Translation: CASRGAYNEQFF. The full variable domain, its missing parts supplied by reference TRBV7-8 and TRBJ2-1, is GAGVSQSPRYKVAKRGQDVALRCDPISGHVSLFWYQQALGQGPEFLTYFQNEAQLDKSGLPSDRFFAERPEGSVSTLKIQRTQQEDSAVYLCASRGAYNEQFFGPGTRLTVL.